This TCR beta chain emerged from a study of T cells in localized non-small cell lung cancer. General study results and limits: The study detected a median roughly 50 of the top 100 tumor clones in adjacent lung. Prolonged overall survival went with higher T cell density in the blood. Clonality peaked in uninvolved adjacent lung rather than tumor.

Measured with immunoSEQ multiplex PCR; TCRdb has only the in-frame clones, and not every one. This sample has about 57,000 clones, with about nine tenths found just once. The CDR3 loop spans 15 amino acids. V was cut by 8 bases and J by 6 bases, with 20 bases left in between. The germline CDR1 and CDR2 sequences are MNHEY and SMNVEV (reference sequence). A word on this clone: The antigen remains unidentified.

Sequencing was performed on peripheral blood, taken before any cancer treatment. The clonotype originates from a man aged 40 to 70 with stage I lung adenocarcinoma. The J gene is TRBJ2-1, the V gene TRBV27; D unresolved. CDR3 DNA: TGTGCCAGCGCTTTTTCGCCGGCTACTGTCAATGAGCAGTTCTTC. Protein: CASAFSPATVNEQFF.